The 26 T cell receptor beta chains below were found in one sample sequenced in a study of blood T cell repertoires in COVID-19 (dated by TCRdb to about 2020). The method was the immunoSEQ multiplex PCR assay. The table was pulled from immuneACCESS by TCRdb, which kept in-frame rearrangements only. Such tables lose some clones; where checked, under half of the loss comes from unresolved V genes, and the rest has no known cause. Here the sample has approximately 240,000 clones; 70% to 90% occur a single time. In total, the top ten clones hold around 2.8% of the sample. Source material: peripheral blood. The receptors come from a woman in her 30s who had recovered from COVID-19.

The V and J genes are TRBV29-1 and TRBJ1-2; a possible D gene is TRBD1 (5 bases). This CDR3 has 13 amino acids. From germline, CDR1 is SQVTM and CDR2 ANQGSEA. The germline V and J ends were trimmed by 3 bases and 7 bases, with 15 bases remaining between them. The CDR3 sequence is CSVDVGLTRGYTF. CDR3 DNA sequence: TGCAGCGTTGACGTGGGGCTCACGCGTGGCTACACCTTC.

The chain carries TRBV7-3 and TRBJ2-1; TRBD1 matches at 9 bases. The CDR3 has 15 amino acids. J gave up 4 bases and V 5 bases, and 6 bases lay outside the gene matches. Germline V gives CDR1 SGHTA, CDR2 FQGTGA. In DNA form, the CDR3 reads TGTGCCAGCAGCCTCGACAGGGGGTATTACAATGAGCAGTTCTTC. Its protein product is CASSLDRGYYNEQFF.

This chain's CDR3 is CASGSPPGHRIEKLFF. CDR3 bases: TGTGCTAGTGGCTCCCCCCCGGGACACCGAATAGAAAAACTGTTTTTT. The chain links TRBV12-5 to TRBJ1-4, with a possible D match to TRBD1 (6 bases). V was clipped by 6 bases and J by 8 bases, with 22 bases between them. Germline values: CDR1 LGHNT, CDR2 FRNRAP. This CDR3 comprises 16 residues.

The rearrangement uses TRBV2 and TRBJ2-7, with D uncertain. This CDR3 is built from 11 residues. Germline V gene lookup returns CDR1 SNHLY and CDR2 FYNNEI. Trimming left V 5 bases short and J 3 bases short, with 5 bases between. In nucleotides, the CDR3 is TGTGCCAGCAGTCCCTTCTACGAGCAGTACTTC. Encoded protein: CASSPFYEQYF. Combining the CDR3 with reference TRBV2 and TRBJ2-7 gives the whole variable domain EPEVTQTPSHQVTQMGQEVILRCVPISNHLYFYWYRQILGQKVEFLVSFYNNEISEKSEIFDDQFSVERPDGSNFTLKIRSTKLEDSAMYFCASSPFYEQYFGPGTRLTVT.

This chain connects TRBV4-1 to TRBJ1-1; 7 bases are shared with TRBD1. V shed 0 bases and J 8 bases; nucleotides not matched to a gene: 18. The CDR3 is 18 amino acids. Germline CDR1 and CDR2: MGHRA and YSYEKL. As DNA, the CDR3 is TGCGCCAGCAGCCAAGATCCGAGGGGGCAGCGGAGCGACATCGAAGCTTTCTTT. It encodes CASSQDPRGQRSDIEAFF.

The CDR3 region has the DNA TGTGCCAGCTCACCAAATCAACAGGGATTGAACACTGAAGCTTTCTTT. Residues: CASSPNQQGLNTEAFF. The J gene is TRBJ1-1, the V gene TRBV18, with TRBD1 as a possible D gene (6 bases). Germline V gives CDR1 KGHSH, CDR2 LQKENI. V lost 2 bases, J lost 0 bases, and 13 bases lay in between. The CDR3 loop spans 16 amino acids. Drawing the rest from reference TRBV18 and TRBJ1-1, the complete variable domain is NAGVMQNPRHLVRRRGQEARLRCSPMKGHSHVYWYRQLPEEGLKFMVYLQKENIIDESGMPKERFSAEFPKEGPSILRIQQVVRGDSAAYFCASSPNQQGLNTEAFFGQGTRLTVV.

The chain combines TRBV30 with TRBJ1-4, with 9 nucleotides matching TRBD1. The CDR3 is made up of 15 amino acids. Trimming removed 1 base from V and 0 bases from J; junction bases left unmatched: 0. CDR1 and CDR2 (germline): GTSNPN, SVGIG (reference sequence). CDR3 DNA sequence: TGTGCCTGGAGTGGGACAGGGGCAACTAATGAAAAACTGTTTTTT. Encoded protein: CAWSGTGATNEKLFF. Looking up the rest from reference TRBV30 and TRBJ1-4 gives the full variable domain: SQTIHQWPATLVQPVGSPLSLECTVEGTSNPNLYWYRQAAGRGLQLLFYSVGIGQISSEVPQNLSASRPQDRQFILSSKKLLLSDSGFYLCAWSGTGATNEKLFFGSGTQLSVL.

The genes are TRBV5-4 and TRBJ2-7; 8 bases are a match to TRBD1. This CDR3 is built from 16 residues. Unmatched junction bases numbered 11, after V lost 5 bases and J lost 1 base. The germline V gene encodes CDR1 SGHNT and CDR2 YYREEE (reference sequence). CDR3 nucleotides: TGTGCCAGCAGTTCCTCCGGGACAGGATTTTCCTACGAGCAGTACTTC. Protein: CASSSSGTGFSYEQYF.

This clone was observed a single time. The chain uses TRBV11-1 and TRBJ2-1; 9 bases match TRBD1. The germline gives CDR1 SGHAT, CDR2 FQDESV (reference sequence). The CDR3 is 13 amino acids. The J segment lost 7 bases and the V segment lost 4 bases, leaving 2 bases of the junction unmatched. DNA of the CDR3: TGTGCCAGCAGCTCGGACAGGGGTAATGAGCAGTTCTTC. Protein: CASSSDRGNEQFF.

This clone turned up a few times. This chain joins TRBV3-1 (or the pseudogene TRBV3-2) and TRBJ2-5, with TRBD2 matching 10 bases. The CDR3 extends over 17 amino acids. The germline V gene encodes CDR1 LGHDT and CDR2 YNNKEL (reference sequence). J gave up 4 bases and V 1 base, and 9 bases lay outside the gene matches. The CDR3 sequence: CASSQGLAGSNIETQYF. The DNA for the CDR3 is TGTGCCAGCAGCCAAGGACTAGCGGGTTCCAACATAGAGACCCAGTACTTC.

V usage is TRBV29-1 and J usage is TRBJ1-2, with D tentatively TRBD1 (5 bases). The CDR3 runs to 12 residues. Germline CDR1 reads SQVTM; CDR2 reads ANQGSEA. V dropped 4 bases and J dropped 2 bases, with 8 bases sitting between them. The CDR3 nucleotides read TGCAGCGTTGCGACAGCCAACTATGGCTACACCTTC. Amino acids: CSVATANYGYTF. Combining the CDR3 with reference TRBV29-1 and TRBJ1-2 gives the whole variable domain SAVISQKPSRDICQRGTSLTIQCQVDSQVTMMFWYRQQPGQSLTLIATANQGSEATYESGFVIDKFPISRPNLTFSTLTVSNMSPEDSSIYLCSVATANYGYTFGSGTRLTVV.

The genes are TRBV13 and TRBJ2-5, with D unresolved. V was trimmed by 3 bases and J by 2 bases, leaving 13 bases between them. The CDR3 loop spans 15 amino acids. Looked up from germline, CDR1 is PRHDT and CDR2 is FYEKMQ (reference sequence). The CDR3 DNA reads TGTGCCAGCAGCTTCTCTGCGGAATATCAAGAGACCCAGTACTTC. It encodes CASSFSAEYQETQYF.

V gene TRBV18 combines with J gene TRBJ1-5; D unclear. Germline CDR1 and CDR2: KGHSH and LQKENI. The germline V and J ends were trimmed by 1 base and 2 bases, with 15 bases remaining between them. This CDR3 has 17 amino acids. The CDR3, as DNA: TGTGCCAGCTCACCACTTGGAGGAGCTGGAGGCAATCAGCCCCAGCATTTT. Protein sequence: CASSPLGGAGGNQPQHF.

The chain uses TRBV10-1 and TRBJ2-4, with 7 bases fitting TRBD1. CDR1 is WNHNN, CDR2 SYGVQD, per germline (reference sequence). V shed 2 bases and J 0 bases; nucleotides not matched to a gene: 7. The CDR3 runs 17 residues. For the CDR3, the DNA is TGCGCCAGCAGTGAGCTGAACAGGGGATTAGCCAAAAACATTCAGTACTTC. It is translated as CASSELNRGLAKNIQYF.

This clone has a single count. The gene calls are TRBV28 and TRBJ2-2; the D is unclear. Germline V gene data show CDR1 as MDHEN and CDR2 as SYDVKM. The CDR3 covers 15 residues. Trimming took 2 bases from V and 1 from J, leaving 8 bases between them. The CDR3 DNA reads as TGTGCCAGCAGTTTAGGAGCTCGGAACACCGGGGAGCTGTTTTTT. The encoded protein is CASSLGARNTGELFF.

This chain links TRBV7-8 with TRBJ1-1, with TRBD1 as a possible D gene (5 bases). The germline CDR1 and CDR2 sequences are SGHVS and FQNEAQ. The CDR3 is made up of 12 amino acids. V was pared by 5 bases and J by 5 bases, with 9 bases between. In DNA, the CDR3 is TGTGCCAGCAGCCCAGGGAGGACTGAAGCTTTCTTT. This encodes CASSPGRTEAFF.

The genes are TRBV30 and TRBJ1-2; TRBD1 aligns across 8 bases. CDR3 length: 12 amino acids. CDR1 and CDR2 (germline): GTSNPN, SVGIG (reference sequence). V was clipped by 4 bases and J by 3 bases; unmatched bases: 1. CDR3 loop: CAWKGQDYGYTF. CDR3 DNA sequence: TGTGCCTGGAAGGGACAGGACTATGGCTACACCTTC.

The CDR3 here is CASSLAGSFVEQYF. CDR3 bases: TGTGCCAGCAGCTTAGCCGGTTCTTTCGTGGAGCAGTACTTC. The rearrangement joins TRBV11-2 to TRBJ2-7, with D hard to call. V was shortened by 1 base and J by 7 bases, with 14 bases between the two germline ends. The germline CDR1 and CDR2 sequences are SGHAT and FQNNGV. CDR3 size: 14 residues.

The chain links TRBV4-1 to TRBJ2-7; TRBD1 matches 7 bases. Germline-derived CDR1 and CDR2 are MGHRA and YSYEKL. This CDR3 has 14 residues. The J segment lost 3 bases and the V segment lost 3 bases, leaving 5 bases of the junction unmatched. The CDR3 nucleotides read TGCGCCAGCAGCCACGTGACAGGGTACTACGAGCAGTACTTC. Its translation is CASSHVTGYYEQYF.

The V and J genes are TRBV19 and TRBJ1-6; D gene uncertain. CDR3 size: 14 residues. The germline V and J ends were trimmed by 5 bases and 10 bases, with 15 bases remaining between them. From germline, CDR1 is LNHDA and CDR2 SQIVND (reference sequence). CDR3 sequence (DNA): TGTGCCAGTAGTCCCCGGGAGGGCAGGTCACCCCTCCACTTT. This codes for CASSPREGRSPLHF.

This clone was counted once. V usage is TRBV6-2 or TRBV6-3 and J usage is TRBJ1-5; D remains ambiguous. Germline V CDR1 and CDR2: MNHEY, SVGEGT. The CDR3 is made up of 17 amino acids. Trimming stripped 2 bases from V and 0 bases from J, with 14 bases between. The CDR3 loop reads CASSYRPGIDSNQPQHF. The CDR3 region has the DNA TGTGCCAGCAGTTACCGGCCGGGGATCGATAGCAATCAGCCCCAGCATTTT.

A word on this clone: This specimen includes other DNA sequences encoding the same CDR3. V usage is TRBV5-1 and J usage is TRBJ1-1; the D gene is possibly TRBD1 (6 bases). The CDR3 has 14 residues. Germline V gene lookup returns CDR1 SGHRS and CDR2 YFSETQ. The germline V and J ends were trimmed by 5 bases and 1 base, with 12 bases remaining between them. The chain's CDR3 is CASSSGQPNTEAFF. The CDR3 bases are TGCGCCAGCAGTTCAGGACAGCCGAACACTGAAGCTTTCTTT.

The chain recombines TRBV6-5 with TRBJ1-3; no reliable D call. Germline-derived CDR1 and CDR2 are MNHEY and SVGAGI. The CDR3 has 13 residues. Trimming stripped 7 bases from V and 4 bases from J, with 11 bases between. The CDR3 bases are TGTGCCAGCACTCTTCTACGGGGAAACACCATATATTTT. As protein: CASTLLRGNTIYF.

This sequence joins TRBV11-2 and TRBJ2-3, with 9 bases identical to TRBD2. The CDR3 spans 18 residues. Per germline, CDR1 SGHAT and CDR2 FQNNGV. Losses at the gene ends were 5 bases for V and 5 bases for J; bases not matched to a gene: 17. The CDR3 DNA follows: TGTGCCAGCAGCGTAAAACCCTTCAGCGGGGGGCATGGAGATACGCAGTATTTT. Amino acids: CASSVKPFSGGHGDTQYF.

V and J are TRBV30 and TRBJ2-5, with TRBD1 as a possible D gene (5 bases). Trimming stripped 4 bases from V and 5 bases from J, with 29 bases between. The CDR3 extends over 18 amino acids. CDR1 and CDR2 from the germline V gene are GTSNPN and SVGIG (reference sequence). CDR3 nucleotide sequence: TGTGCCTGGAACCCGAATCCTATTAGGCGCAGGGCGGAGGAGACCCAGTACTTC. Its translation: CAWNPNPIRRRAEETQYF.

The rearrangement joins TRBV29-1 to TRBJ1-1; 9 bases map to TRBD1. Germline loops: CDR1 SQVTM, CDR2 ANQGSEA. The CDR3 has 14 amino acids. V lost 2 bases, J lost 2 bases, and 3 bases stayed unmatched. CDR3 amino acids: CSVESQGANTEAFF. The CDR3 DNA reads as TGCAGCGTTGAATCACAGGGGGCCAACACTGAAGCTTTCTTT.